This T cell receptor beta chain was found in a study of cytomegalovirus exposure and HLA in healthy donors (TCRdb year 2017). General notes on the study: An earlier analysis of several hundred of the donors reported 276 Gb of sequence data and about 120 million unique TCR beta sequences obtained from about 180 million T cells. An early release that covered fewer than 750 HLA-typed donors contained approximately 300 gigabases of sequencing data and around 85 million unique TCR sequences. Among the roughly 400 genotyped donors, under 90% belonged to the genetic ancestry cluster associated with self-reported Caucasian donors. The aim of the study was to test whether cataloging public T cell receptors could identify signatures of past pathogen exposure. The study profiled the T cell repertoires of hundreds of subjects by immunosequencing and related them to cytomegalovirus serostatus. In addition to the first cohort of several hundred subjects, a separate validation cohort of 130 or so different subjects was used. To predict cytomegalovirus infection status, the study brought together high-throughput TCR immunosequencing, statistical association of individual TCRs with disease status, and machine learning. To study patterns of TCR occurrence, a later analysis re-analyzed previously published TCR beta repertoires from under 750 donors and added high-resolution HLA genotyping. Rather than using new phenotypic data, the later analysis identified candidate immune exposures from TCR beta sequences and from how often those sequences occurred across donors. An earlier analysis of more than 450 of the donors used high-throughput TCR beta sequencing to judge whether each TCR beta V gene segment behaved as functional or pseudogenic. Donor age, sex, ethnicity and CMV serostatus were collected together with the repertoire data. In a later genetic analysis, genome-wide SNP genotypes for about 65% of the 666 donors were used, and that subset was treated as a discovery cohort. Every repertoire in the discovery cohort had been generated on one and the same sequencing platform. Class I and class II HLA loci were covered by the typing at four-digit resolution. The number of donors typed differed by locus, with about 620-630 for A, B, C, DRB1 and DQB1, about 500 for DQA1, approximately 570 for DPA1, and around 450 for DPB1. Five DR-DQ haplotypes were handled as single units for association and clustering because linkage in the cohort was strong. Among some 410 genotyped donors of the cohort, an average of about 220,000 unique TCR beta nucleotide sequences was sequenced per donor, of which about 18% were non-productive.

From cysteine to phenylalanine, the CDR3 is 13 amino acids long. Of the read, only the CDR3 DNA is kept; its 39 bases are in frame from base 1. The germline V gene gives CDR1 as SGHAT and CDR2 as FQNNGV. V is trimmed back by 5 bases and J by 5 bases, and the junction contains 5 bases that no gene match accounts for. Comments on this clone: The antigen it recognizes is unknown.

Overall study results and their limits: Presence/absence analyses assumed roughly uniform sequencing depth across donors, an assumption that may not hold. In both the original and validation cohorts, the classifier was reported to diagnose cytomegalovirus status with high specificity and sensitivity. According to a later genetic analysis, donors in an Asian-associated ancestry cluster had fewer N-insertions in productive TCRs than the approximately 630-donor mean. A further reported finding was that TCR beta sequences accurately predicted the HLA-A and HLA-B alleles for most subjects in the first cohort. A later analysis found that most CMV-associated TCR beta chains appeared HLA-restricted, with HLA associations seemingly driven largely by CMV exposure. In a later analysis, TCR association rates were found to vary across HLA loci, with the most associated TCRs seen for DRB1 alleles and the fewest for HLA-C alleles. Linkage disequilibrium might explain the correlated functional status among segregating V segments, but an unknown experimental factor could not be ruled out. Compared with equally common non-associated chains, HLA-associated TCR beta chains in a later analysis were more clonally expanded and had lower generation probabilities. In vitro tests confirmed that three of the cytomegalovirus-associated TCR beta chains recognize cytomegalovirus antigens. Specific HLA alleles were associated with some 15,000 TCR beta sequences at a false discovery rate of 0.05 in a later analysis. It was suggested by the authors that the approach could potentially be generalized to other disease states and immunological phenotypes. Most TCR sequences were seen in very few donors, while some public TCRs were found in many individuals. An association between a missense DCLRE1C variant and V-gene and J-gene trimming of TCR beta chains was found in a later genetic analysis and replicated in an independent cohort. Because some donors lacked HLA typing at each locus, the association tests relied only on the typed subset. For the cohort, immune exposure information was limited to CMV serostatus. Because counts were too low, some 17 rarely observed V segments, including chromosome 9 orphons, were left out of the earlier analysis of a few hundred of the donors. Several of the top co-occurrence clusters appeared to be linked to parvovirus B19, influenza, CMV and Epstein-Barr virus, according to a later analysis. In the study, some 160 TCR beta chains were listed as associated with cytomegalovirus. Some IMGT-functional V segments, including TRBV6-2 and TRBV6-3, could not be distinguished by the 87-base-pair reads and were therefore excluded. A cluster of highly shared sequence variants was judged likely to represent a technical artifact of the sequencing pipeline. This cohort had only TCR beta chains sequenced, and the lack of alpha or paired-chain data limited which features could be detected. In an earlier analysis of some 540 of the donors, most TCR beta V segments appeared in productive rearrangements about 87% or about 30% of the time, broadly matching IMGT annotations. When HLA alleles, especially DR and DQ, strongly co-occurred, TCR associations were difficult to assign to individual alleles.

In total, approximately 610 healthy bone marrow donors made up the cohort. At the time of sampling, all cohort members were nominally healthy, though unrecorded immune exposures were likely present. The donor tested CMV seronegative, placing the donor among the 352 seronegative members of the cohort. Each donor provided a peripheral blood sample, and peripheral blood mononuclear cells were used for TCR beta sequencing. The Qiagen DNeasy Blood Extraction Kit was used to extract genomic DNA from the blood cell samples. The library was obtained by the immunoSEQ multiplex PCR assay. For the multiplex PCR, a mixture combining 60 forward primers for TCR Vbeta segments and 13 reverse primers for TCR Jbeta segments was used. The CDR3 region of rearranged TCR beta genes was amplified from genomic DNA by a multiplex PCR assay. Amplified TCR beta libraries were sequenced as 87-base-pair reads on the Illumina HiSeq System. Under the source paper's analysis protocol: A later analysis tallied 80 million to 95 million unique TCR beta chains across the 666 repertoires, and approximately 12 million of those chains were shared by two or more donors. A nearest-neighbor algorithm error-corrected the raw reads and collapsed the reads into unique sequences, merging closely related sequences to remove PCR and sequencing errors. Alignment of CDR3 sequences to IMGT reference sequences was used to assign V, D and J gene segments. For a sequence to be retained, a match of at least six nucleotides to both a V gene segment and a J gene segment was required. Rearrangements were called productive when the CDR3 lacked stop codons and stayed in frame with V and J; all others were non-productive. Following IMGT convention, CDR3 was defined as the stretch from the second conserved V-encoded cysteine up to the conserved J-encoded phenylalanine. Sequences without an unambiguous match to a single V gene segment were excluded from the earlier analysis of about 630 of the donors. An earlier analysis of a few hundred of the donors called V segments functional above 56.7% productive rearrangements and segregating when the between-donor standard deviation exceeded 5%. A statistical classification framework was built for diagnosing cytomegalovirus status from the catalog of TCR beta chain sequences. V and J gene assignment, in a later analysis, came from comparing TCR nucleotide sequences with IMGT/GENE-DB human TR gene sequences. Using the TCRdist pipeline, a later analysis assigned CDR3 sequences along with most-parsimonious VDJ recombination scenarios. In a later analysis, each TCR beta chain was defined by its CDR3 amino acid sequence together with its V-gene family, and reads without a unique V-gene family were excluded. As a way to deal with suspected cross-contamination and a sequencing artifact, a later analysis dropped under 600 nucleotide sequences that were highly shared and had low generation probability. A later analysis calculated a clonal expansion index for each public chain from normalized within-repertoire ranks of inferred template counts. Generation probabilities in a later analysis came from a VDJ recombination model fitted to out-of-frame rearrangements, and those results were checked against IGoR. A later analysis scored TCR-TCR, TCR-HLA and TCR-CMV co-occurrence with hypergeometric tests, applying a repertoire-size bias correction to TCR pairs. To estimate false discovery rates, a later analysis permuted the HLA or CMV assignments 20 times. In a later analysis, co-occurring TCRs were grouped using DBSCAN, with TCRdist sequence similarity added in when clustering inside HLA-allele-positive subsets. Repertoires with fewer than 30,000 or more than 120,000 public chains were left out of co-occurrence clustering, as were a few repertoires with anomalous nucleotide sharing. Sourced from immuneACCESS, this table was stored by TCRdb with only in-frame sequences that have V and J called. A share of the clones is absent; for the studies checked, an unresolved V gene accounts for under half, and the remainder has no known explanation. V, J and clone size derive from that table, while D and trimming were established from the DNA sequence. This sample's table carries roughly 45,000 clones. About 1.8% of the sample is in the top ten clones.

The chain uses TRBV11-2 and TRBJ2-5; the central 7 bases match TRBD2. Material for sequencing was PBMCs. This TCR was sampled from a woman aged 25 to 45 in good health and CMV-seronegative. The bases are TGTGCCAGCAGCCTAGGGAGGGTCGAGACCCAGTACTTC. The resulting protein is CASSLGRVETQYF. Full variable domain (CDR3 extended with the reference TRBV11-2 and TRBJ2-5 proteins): EAGVAQSPRYKIIEKRQSVAFWCNPISGHATLYWYQQILGQGPKLLIQFQNNGVVDDSQLPKDRFSAERLKGVDSTLKIQPAKLEDSAVYLCASSLGRVETQYFGPGTRLLVL.